A single sample gave rise to the 18 T cell receptor beta chains below, sequenced in a study of early T cells in non-severe SARS-CoV-2 infection. TCRdb re-analysed the 5' RACE reads in MiXCR, keeping a single row per CDR3 protein. Of about 50,000 distinct CDR3 sequences listed, over 5% are singletons. Material: whole blood, obtained at baseline. The source of these receptors is an adult who was a healthcare worker with PCR-confirmed SARS-CoV-2 infection or an uninfected control (not recorded which).

This clonotype was seen more than once but under ten times. The gene calls are TRBV10-3 and TRBJ2-5, with a tentative D call TRBD2 (6 bases). Trimming cost V 3 bases and J 5 bases, with 13 bases left between them. Germline assignment: CDR1 ENHRY and CDR2 SYGVKD. This CDR3 spans 14 amino acids. CDR3 amino acids: CAISEGGIGETQYF. The CDR3, as DNA: TGTGCCATCAGTGAAGGCGGGATAGGGGAGACCCAGTACTTC.

The genes are TRBV20-1 and TRBJ2-3; D not resolved. Germline values: CDR1 DFQATT, CDR2 SNEGSKA (reference sequence). The V end was cut by 6 bases, the J end by 5 bases, with 15 bases between. The CDR3 spans 13 residues. This CDR3 is CSARTGTGDTQYF. DNA of the CDR3: TGCAGTGCCCGGACCGGAACCGGAGATACGCAGTATTTT.

This clonotype was seen repeatedly, ten times or more. The J gene is TRBJ1-5, the V gene TRBV18; D possibly corresponds to TRBD1 (5 bases). The V end lost 0 bases, the J end lost 0 bases, and 9 bases lay between the germline ends. Germline CDR1 KGHSH, CDR2 LQKENI. The CDR3 is 16 residues long. CDR3 loop: CASSPPGLNSNQPQHF. CDR3 coding DNA: TGTGCCAGCTCACCACCGGGACTCAATAGCAATCAGCCCCAGCATTTT.

The rearrangement links TRBV10-3 to TRBJ2-1, with TRBD2 identical over 8 bases. Germline V gives CDR1 ENHRY, CDR2 SYGVKD. Unmatched junction bases numbered 7, after V lost 0 bases and J lost 6 bases. The CDR3 has 16 amino acids. CDR3 nucleotide sequence: TGTGCCATCAGTGAGTCTACGGGAGGGCCGGGCAATGAGCAGTTCTTC. Protein product: CAISESTGGPGNEQFF.

This clonotype was counted ten times or more. CDR3 nucleotide sequence: TGTGCCAGCAGCCCGGGACAGACGGACCCGAAGGAAGAGACCCAGTACTTC. Its translation is CASSPGQTDPKEETQYF. The V and J genes are TRBV6-1 and TRBJ2-5; TRBD1 aligns across 7 bases. The CDR3 runs to 17 residues. Germline-derived CDR1 and CDR2 are MNHNS and SASEGT. Trimming removed 6 bases from V and 3 bases from J; junction bases left unmatched: 16.

This clonotype turned up a few times. This chain uses TRBV20-1 with TRBJ2-5, with a possible D match to TRBD2 (6 bases). This CDR3 has 18 residues. The V end lost 0 bases, the J end lost 1 base, and 21 bases lay between the germline ends. Germline CDR1 DFQATT, CDR2 SNEGSKA (reference sequence). Written as DNA, the CDR3 is TGCAGTGCTAGAGATATAACTAGCACAGCCCTCTCCCAAGAGACCCAGTACTTC. Protein: CSARDITSTALSQETQYF.

This clonotype was seen many times. The rearrangement uses TRBV24-1 and TRBJ2-1; D could derive from TRBD1 or TRBD2 (9 bases each). V lost 7 bases to trimming and J lost 4 bases, with 22 bases between them. CDR1 and CDR2 (germline): KGHDR, SFDVKD. CDR3 size: 17 residues. The CDR3 loop reads CATSGTGTAGGYNEQFF. CDR3 coding DNA: TGTGCCACCAGCGGGACAGGGACAGCGGGAGGTTACAATGAGCAGTTCTTC.

The chain couples TRBV20-1 to TRBJ2-3; D remains unclear. Germline lookup yields CDR1 DFQATT and CDR2 SNEGSKA (reference sequence). Trimming cost V 3 bases and J 13 bases, with 20 bases left between them. There are 13 residues in the CDR3. The CDR3 protein is CSARGRLLLQEYF. CDR3 bases: TGCAGTGCTAGGGGTCGGCTACTCCTCCAGGAGTATTTT.

This clonotype was seen a few times. The V gene is TRBV29-1, the J gene TRBJ1-1; tentatively, D is TRBD1 (5 bases). Per the germline V gene, CDR1 is SQVTM and CDR2 is ANQGSEA. The CDR3 length is 14 residues. Trimming cost V 5 bases and J 0 bases, with 13 bases left between them. The CDR3 DNA reads TGCAGCGTTTCTATCAGACAGATGAACACTGAAGCTTTCTTT. This sequence encodes CSVSIRQMNTEAFF. Drawing the rest from reference TRBV29-1 and TRBJ1-1, the complete variable domain is SAVISQKPSRDICQRGTSLTIQCQVDSQVTMMFWYRQQPGQSLTLIATANQGSEATYESGFVIDKFPISRPNLTFSTLTVSNMSPEDSSIYLCSVSIRQMNTEAFFGQGTRLTVV.

This clonotype showed up just a few times. The J gene is TRBJ1-4, the V gene TRBV5-1; no clear D gene. CDR3 length: 14 amino acids. V shed 7 bases and J shed 2 bases, with 12 bases lying between them. Germline CDR1 reads SGHRS; CDR2 reads YFSETQ. The CDR3 DNA follows: TGCGCCAGCCAGGAGGGCTACACTAATGAAAAACTGTTTTTT. Protein: CASQEGYTNEKLFF.

This clonotype was seen ten or more times. The rearrangement joins TRBV7-9 to TRBJ1-1, with 8 bases that match TRBD1. Per the germline V gene, CDR1 is SEHNR and CDR2 is FQNEAQ (reference sequence). Trimming removed 4 bases from V and 1 base from J; junction bases left unmatched: 2. The CDR3 consists of 14 residues. Written as DNA, the CDR3 is TGTGCCAGCAGCTCTGGACAGGGGAACACTGAAGCTTTCTTT. This sequence encodes CASSSGQGNTEAFF.

This clonotype occurred many times. J is TRBJ1-1 and V is TRBV28; 8 nucleotides agree with TRBD1. CDR3 length equals 15 residues. Germline lookup yields CDR1 MDHEN and CDR2 SYDVKM. J gave up 3 bases and V 4 bases, and 7 bases lay outside the gene matches. In DNA form, the CDR3 reads TGTGCCAGCAGTTGGGGGAGACAGGGGTACACTGAAGCTTTCTTT. This sequence encodes CASSWGRQGYTEAFF. Combining the CDR3 with reference TRBV28 and TRBJ1-1 gives the whole variable domain DVKVTQSSRYLVKRTGEKVFLECVQDMDHENMFWYRQDPGLGLRLIYFSYDVKMKEKGDIPEGYSVSREKKERFSLILESASTNQTSMYLCASSWGRQGYTEAFFGQGTRLTVV.

The J gene is TRBJ2-5, the V gene TRBV5-4; D unclear. V was pared by 4 bases and J by 5 bases, with 15 bases between. The CDR3 length is 14 residues. The germline V gene has CDR1 SGHNT and CDR2 YYREEE (reference sequence). The CDR3 coding sequence is TGTGCCAGCAGCCACCCGCTTGGGGTGGAGACCCAGTACTTC. Its translation: CASSHPLGVETQYF.

The rearrangement uses TRBV4-3 and TRBJ2-1; 10 bases map to TRBD2. Germline V lookup: CDR1 LGHNA, CDR2 YSLEER. The CDR3 runs 14 residues. V was clipped by 3 bases and J by 10 bases; unmatched bases: 6. The CDR3 DNA sequence: TGCGCCAGCAGCCAGCTAGCGGGAGTGAGGGAGCAGTTCTTC. Its protein product is CASSQLAGVREQFF.

The chain has TRBV3-1 and TRBJ2-7; TRBD1 agrees at 8 bases. From germline, CDR1 is LGHDT and CDR2 YNNKEL (reference sequence). This CDR3 is built from 17 residues. V lost 0 bases, J lost 4 bases, and 11 bases stayed unmatched. This CDR3 is CASSQDNLPGQGYEQYF. CDR3 in DNA: TGTGCCAGCAGCCAAGATAATCTCCCAGGACAGGGATACGAGCAGTACTTC.

This clonotype was seen a few times. The chain recombines TRBV11-2 with TRBJ2-2; a weak D match, TRBD2 (5 bases). There are 15 residues in the CDR3. Between the trimmed V and J ends, which lost 7 bases and 1 base, there was a span of 13 bases. The germline V gene encodes CDR1 SGHAT and CDR2 FQNNGV. This CDR3 is CASTRTQMNTGELFF. The CDR3 DNA reads TGTGCCAGCACTAGGACTCAGATGAACACCGGGGAGCTGTTTTTT.

This clonotype was counted at least ten times. V is TRBV21-1 and J is TRBJ1-1; the table gives TRBD1 as D, unverified against the DNA. TRBV21-1 has pseudogene status. CDR3 size: 19 residues. The CDR3 DNA follows: TGTGCCAGCAGCAGGGCGGGCTCCGGGACAGGAGACGACCGCACTGAAGCTTTCTTT. Amino acids: CASSRAGSGTGDDRTEAFF.

This clonotype was counted a few times. The rearrangement uses TRBV6-6 and TRBJ2-7; D is undetermined. From germline, CDR1 is MNHNY and CDR2 SVGAGI (reference sequence). This CDR3 spans 13 amino acids. V was clipped by 2 bases and J by 3 bases, with 8 bases between them. CDR3 nucleotide sequence: TGTGCCAGCAGTTACCTACCGGGCTACGAGCAGTACTTC. Its translation: CASSYLPGYEQYF.